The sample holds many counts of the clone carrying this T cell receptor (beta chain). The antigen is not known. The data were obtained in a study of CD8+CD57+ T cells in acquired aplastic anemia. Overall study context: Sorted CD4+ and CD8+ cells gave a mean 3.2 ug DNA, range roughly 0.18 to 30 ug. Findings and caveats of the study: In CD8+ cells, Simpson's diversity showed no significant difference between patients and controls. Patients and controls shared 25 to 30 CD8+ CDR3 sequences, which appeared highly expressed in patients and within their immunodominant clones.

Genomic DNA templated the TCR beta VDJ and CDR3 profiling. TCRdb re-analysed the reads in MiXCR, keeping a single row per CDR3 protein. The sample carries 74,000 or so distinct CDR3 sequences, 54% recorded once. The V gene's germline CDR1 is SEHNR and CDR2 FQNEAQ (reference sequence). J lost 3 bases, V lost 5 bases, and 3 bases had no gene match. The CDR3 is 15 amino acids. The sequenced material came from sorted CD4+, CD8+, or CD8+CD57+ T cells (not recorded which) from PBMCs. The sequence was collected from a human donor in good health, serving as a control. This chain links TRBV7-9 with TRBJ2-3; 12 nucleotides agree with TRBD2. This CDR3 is CASSRTSGETDTQYF. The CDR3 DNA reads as TGTGCCAGCAGCCGGACTAGCGGGGAAACAGATACGCAGTATTTT.